Below, 3 T cell receptor beta chains from the same sample are listed, as sequenced in a study of CD8+ T cells in alopecia areata. Investigators isolated RNA and reverse transcribed it into cDNA to act as the sequencing template. Repertoires were generated with immunoSEQ multiplex PCR, while TCRdb's copy carries only in-frame clones and drops some. The repertoire yields some 6,000 clones, none seen only once; the top ten contain around a third. Pooled cells of cutaneous lymph node origin were sorted on CD4, CD8alpha, NKG2D, NKG2ACE and other markers. Sequences were obtained from CD8+ T cells sorted from a lymph node. The source is a C3H/HeJ mouse with alopecia areata. The strain's MHC type: H2-k.

In this sample, this clone turned up a few times. Mouse names are used for the genes. The read finishes 4 residues shy of the CDR3 end, and the germline J gene is used to complete it. This chain joins TRBV31 and TRBJ2-4, with 12 bases aligning to TRBD2. The CDR3 loop spans 14 amino acids. The germline gives CDR1 GKSSPN, CDR2 SITVG. CDR3 in amino acids: CAWDRTGGENTLYF. The sequenced CDR3 bases are TGTGCCTGGGATCGGACTGGGGGGGAAAAC. The full variable domain, rest sourced from reference TRBV31 and TRBJ2-4, is AQTIHQWPVAEIKAVGSPLSLGCTIKGKSSPNLYWYWQATGGTLQQLFYSITVGQVESVVQLNLSASRPKDDQFILSTEKLLLSHSGFYLCAWDRTGGENTLYFGAGTRLSVL.

This clone was observed at least ten times. The genes and germline here are from mouse. The read comes to an end 4 residues before the CDR3 does, leaving the germline J gene to fill in the end. The chain is built from TRBV14 and TRBJ2-4; 10 positions match TRBD2. Trimming removed 4 bases from V and 1 base from J; junction bases left unmatched: 6. CDR3 length: 16 residues. Germline V gene lookup returns CDR1 SGHDT and CDR2 FRDEAV. This CDR3 is CASSTWGGAGQNTLYF. CDR3 DNA, as far as it was read: TGTGCCAGCAGTACCTGGGGGGGCGCGGGTCAAAAC.

This clone was seen repeatedly, ten times or more. The germline and genes are mouse ones. The read finishes 4 residues shy of the CDR3 end, and the germline J gene is used to complete it. The rearrangement uses TRBV13-3 and TRBJ2-7; tentative D call: TRBD1 (6 bases). Germline assignment: CDR1 NNHDY and CDR2 SYVADS. The ends were cut back, 5 bases at V and 0 bases at J, with 9 bases in the middle. This CDR3 is 13 amino acids long. Partial CDR3 DNA: TGTGCCAGCAGCCGGGACATCTCCTAT. Translation gives CASSRDISY. The whole CDR3 sequence is CASSRDISYEQYF.